This TCR beta chain emerged from a study of T cell responses to AZD1222 COVID-19 vaccine. Study-wide findings and caveats: Just five or six AZD1222 recipients were seropositive at baseline. In a largely white British group with more females than males, clonal diversity was possibly underestimated.

V dropped 5 bases and J dropped 2; count of bases not matched to a gene: 9. Germline-derived CDR1 and CDR2 are MNHEY and SMNVEV (reference sequence). The CDR3 runs 15 residues. Libraries were prepared by immunoSEQ multiplex PCR; TCRdb keeps only in-frame clonotypes and omits some of them. Here the sample spans more than 150,000 clones, roughly nine tenths being singletons. Concerning this clone: Antigen: not known.

The chain is built from TRBV27 and TRBJ2-7; 7 bases agree with TRBD1. The specimen comprised peripheral blood, sampled 28 days after the second AZD1222 dose. This clonotype was obtained from an adult who received the AZD1222 COVID-19 vaccine. The CDR3 protein is CASSPYRGFPYEQYF. CDR3 in DNA: TGTGCCAGCAGTCCATACAGGGGATTCCCCTACGAGCAGTACTTC.